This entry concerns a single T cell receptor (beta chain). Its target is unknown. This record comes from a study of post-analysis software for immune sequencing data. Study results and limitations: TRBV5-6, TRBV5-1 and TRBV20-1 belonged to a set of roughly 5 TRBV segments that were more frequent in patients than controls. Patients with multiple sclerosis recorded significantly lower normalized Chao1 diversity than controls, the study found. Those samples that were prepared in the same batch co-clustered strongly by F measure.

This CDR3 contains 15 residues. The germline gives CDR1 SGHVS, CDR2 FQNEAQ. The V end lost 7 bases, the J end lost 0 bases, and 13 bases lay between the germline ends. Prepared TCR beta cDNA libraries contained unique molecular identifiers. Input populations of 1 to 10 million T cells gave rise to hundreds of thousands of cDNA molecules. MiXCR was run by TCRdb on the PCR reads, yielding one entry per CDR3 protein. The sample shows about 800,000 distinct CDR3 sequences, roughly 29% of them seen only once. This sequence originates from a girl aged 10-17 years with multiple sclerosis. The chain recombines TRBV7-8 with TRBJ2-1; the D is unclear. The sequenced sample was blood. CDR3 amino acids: CASNETPSSYNEQFF. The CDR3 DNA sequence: TGTGCCAGCAACGAGACTCCGAGCTCCTACAATGAGCAGTTCTTC.